This TCR beta chain came from a study of blood T cell repertoires in COVID-19. On the study more broadly: The United States, Italy and Spain were the sources of the acute and convalescent COVID-19 samples. Sources were T cells, B-cell-depleted T cells, or PBMCs; the material itself was cDNA or gDNA.

As processed by the authors: Nucleated cell number was recorded as an estimate derived from reference gene primer amplification. Profiling relied on immunoSEQ multiplex PCR, and the TCRdb table lists in-frame clones only, not all of them. From that table come the V and J calls and clone size; the DNA was used to work out D and trimming. Of around 89,000 clones in the sample, about 87% are singletons; the top ten hold under 0.6%. The receptor was derived from a man in his 60s with acute or convalescent COVID-19. The specimen was peripheral blood.

In DNA, the CDR3 is TGTGCCAGCAGCTTAAACGGGATTAGCACAGATACGCAGTATTTT. Translating gives CASSLNGISTDTQYF. The gene calls are TRBV11-3 and TRBJ2-3; tentative D call: TRBD2 (5 bases). The germline CDR1 and CDR2 sequences are SGHNT and YENEEA. The V and J ends lost 2 bases and 0 bases respectively, with 9 bases between them. The CDR3 has 15 residues.